The clone carrying this T cell receptor beta chain was detected only a few times. This CDR3 has 13 amino acids. V was shortened by 3 bases and J by 9 bases, with 12 bases between the two germline ends. Germline values: CDR1 SGHDN, CDR2 FVKESK. This sample is drawn from a study of identical twins. TCRdb reanalysed the 5' RACE reads using MiXCR and keeps one entry per CDR3 protein. Of about 530,000 distinct CDR3 sequences detected, approximately 14% appear once; the ten largest clones hold roughly 0.42%. These records were also assigned to another study, of yellow fever vaccine responses in identical twins. From that second work: Reportedly, the T cell response mounted by twins to vaccine seemed partly convergent, partly personalized.

V and J are TRBV14 and TRBJ2-1, with D tentatively TRBD2 (7 bases). The material sequenced was CD4+ T cells sorted from blood. This clonotype was obtained from a woman in her late teens or twenties in good health. CDR3 coding DNA: TGTGCCAGCAGCCAGGCGGGGGCTATTGAGCAGTTCTTC. Translation: CASSQAGAIEQFF.